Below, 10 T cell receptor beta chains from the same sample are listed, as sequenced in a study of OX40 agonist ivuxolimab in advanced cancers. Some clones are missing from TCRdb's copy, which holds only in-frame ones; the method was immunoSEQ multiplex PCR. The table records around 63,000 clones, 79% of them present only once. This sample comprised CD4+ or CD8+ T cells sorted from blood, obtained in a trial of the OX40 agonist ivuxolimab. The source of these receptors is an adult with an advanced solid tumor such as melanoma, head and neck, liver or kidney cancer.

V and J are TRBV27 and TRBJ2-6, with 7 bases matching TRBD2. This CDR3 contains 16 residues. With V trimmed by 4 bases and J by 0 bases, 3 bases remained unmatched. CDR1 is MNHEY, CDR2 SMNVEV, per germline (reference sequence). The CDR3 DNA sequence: TGTGCCAGCAGTTGGGAGGGTACCTCTGGGGCCAACGTCCTGACTTTC. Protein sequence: CASSWEGTSGANVLTF.

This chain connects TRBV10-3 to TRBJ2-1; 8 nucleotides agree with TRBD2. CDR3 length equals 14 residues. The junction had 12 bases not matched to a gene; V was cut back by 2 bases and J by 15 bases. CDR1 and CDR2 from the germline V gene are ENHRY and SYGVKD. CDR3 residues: CAISEPRLAGLAFF. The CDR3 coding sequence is TGTGCCATCAGTGAGCCCCGATTAGCGGGGCTGGCGTTCTTC.

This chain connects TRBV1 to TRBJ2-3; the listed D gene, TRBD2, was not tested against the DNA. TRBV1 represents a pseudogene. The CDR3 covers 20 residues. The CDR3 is CTSSPEERGLFLQSTDTQYF. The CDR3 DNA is TGCACCAGCAGCCCCGAGGAGCGGGGGCTGTTCCTCCAGAGCACAGATACGCAGTATTTT.

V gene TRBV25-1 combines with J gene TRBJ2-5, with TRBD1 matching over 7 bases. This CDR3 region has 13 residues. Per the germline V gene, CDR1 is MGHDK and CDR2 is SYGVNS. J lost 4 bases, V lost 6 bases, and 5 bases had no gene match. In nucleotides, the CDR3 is TGTGCCAGCAGAAGACAGGGTGGAGAGACCCAGTACTTC. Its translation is CASRRQGGETQYF.

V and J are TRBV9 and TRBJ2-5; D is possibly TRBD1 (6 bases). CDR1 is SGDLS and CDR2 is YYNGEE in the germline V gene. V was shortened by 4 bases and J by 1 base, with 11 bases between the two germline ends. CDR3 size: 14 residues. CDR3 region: CASSPRTAQETQYF. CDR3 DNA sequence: TGTGCCAGCAGCCCCAGGACAGCCCAAGAGACCCAGTACTTC. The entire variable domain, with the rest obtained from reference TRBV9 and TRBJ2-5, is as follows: DSGVTQTPKHLITATGQRVTLRCSPRSGDLSVYWYQQSLDQGLQFLIQYYNGEERAKGNILERFSAQQFPDLHSELNLSSLELGDSALYFCASSPRTAQETQYFGPGTRLLVL.

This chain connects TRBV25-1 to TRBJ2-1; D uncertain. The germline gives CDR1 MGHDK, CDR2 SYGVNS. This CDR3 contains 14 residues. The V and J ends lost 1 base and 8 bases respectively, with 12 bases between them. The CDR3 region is CASSELPAWDEQFF. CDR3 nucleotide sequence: TGTGCCAGCAGTGAATTACCCGCCTGGGATGAGCAGTTCTTC.

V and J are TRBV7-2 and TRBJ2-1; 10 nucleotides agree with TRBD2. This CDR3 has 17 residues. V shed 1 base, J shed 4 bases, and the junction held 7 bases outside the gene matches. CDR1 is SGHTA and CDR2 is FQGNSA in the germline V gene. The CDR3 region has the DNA TGTGCCAGCAGCTTAGTATTGCTAGCGGGGGAGTACAATGAGCAGTTCTTC. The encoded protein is CASSLVLLAGEYNEQFF.

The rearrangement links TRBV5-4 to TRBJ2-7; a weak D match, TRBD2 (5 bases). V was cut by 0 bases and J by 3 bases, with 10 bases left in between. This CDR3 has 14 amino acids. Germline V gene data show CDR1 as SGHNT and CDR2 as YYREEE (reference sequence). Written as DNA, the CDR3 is TGTGCCAGCAGCTTGGCGGGGTATAACTACGAGCAGTACTTC. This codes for CASSLAGYNYEQYF.

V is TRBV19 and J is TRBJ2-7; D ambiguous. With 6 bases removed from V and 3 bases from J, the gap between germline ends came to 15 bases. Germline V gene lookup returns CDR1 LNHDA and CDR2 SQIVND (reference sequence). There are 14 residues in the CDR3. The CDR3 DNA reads TGTGCCAGTAGCGTGTCAGCAAGTAACTACGAGCAGTACTTC. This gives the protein CASSVSASNYEQYF.

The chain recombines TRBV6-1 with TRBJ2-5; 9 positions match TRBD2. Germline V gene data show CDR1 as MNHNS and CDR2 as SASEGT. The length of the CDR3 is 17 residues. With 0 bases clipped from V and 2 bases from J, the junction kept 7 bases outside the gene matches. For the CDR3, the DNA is TGTGCCAGCAGTGAAGCCCCCGCGGGAGGGGGGCAAGAGACCCAGTACTTC. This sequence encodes CASSEAPAGGGQETQYF.